What follows describes a single T cell receptor beta chain. Its antigen is unknown. Base qualities are not provided; no much larger clone lies one nucleotide away. These data originate in a study of blood T cell repertoires in COVID-19 (dated by TCRdb to the early 2020s). In terms of the full investigation: The collaborator samples originated in the United States, Italy and Spain and spanned the acute and convalescent phases of COVID-19. The material from the prospective study consisted of cDNA or gDNA derived from T cells, B-cell-depleted T cells, or PBMCs. Deeply sampled blood TCRbeta repertoires from subjects exposed to, actively infected with, or recovered from COVID-19 were included in the dataset. The repertoires were made available in a free public database intended to serve as a resource for research on the immune response to SARS-CoV-2. Samples were obtained from the ongoing ImmuneRACE study (first 160 participants) and from over 1,000 subjects provided by 6 global collaborators. Sample metadata almost always included a de-identified subject ID, COVID-19 status, age in years and sex. Where available, HLA class I and class II types were taken from metadata supplied by the sample provider and were not determined by assay-based typing. The full study reports these points: The amount of clinical and demographic metadata varied by source and participant and was provided uncurated.

TCRbeta CDR3 regions were amplified from genomic DNA using the immunoSEQ Assay, a bias-controlled multiplex PCR. Regarding the original processing steps: Within the assay, amplification of reference gene primers was used to estimate how many nucleated cells each sample contained. Sequence reads were collapsed and filtered to measure the absolute abundance of every unique TCRbeta CDR3 rearrangement. For each sample, productive Simpson clonality was calculated as the square root of Simpson's diversity index across productive rearrangements. TCRdb retrieved this table from immuneACCESS and kept in-frame rearrangements only. Not all clones are present; in checked studies, unresolved V genes account for under half, and no reason is known for the remainder. That table furnishes V, J and clone size, whereas the DNA furnished D and trimming. For this sample the table gives 150,000 or so clones, of which around 83% were detected only once. The ten largest make up about 3% of the sample.

Collaborating institutions collected whole blood in K2EDTA tubes following their own protocols. For TCRbeta analysis, collaborator samples were shipped as frozen whole blood, as isolated PBMCs, or as DNA extracted from either sample type. The CDR3 spans 16 residues, from the cysteine through the phenylalanine. The retained sequence is limited to the CDR3, 48 bases, with the frame set at the first base. V is clipped by 0 bases and J by 3 bases, and the sequence between their germline boundaries is 16 bases long. CDR1 and CDR2 are read off the germline V gene as SGHRS and YFSETQ. The rearranged segments are TRBV5-1 and TRBJ2-7; the D segment could be TRBD2, given 5 matching bases. What was sequenced was peripheral blood. The TCR was taken from a woman older than 75 with acute or convalescent COVID-19. The DNA sequence follows: TGCGCCAGCAGCTTGGCCGGGTCCCCGCGGGTCTACGAGCAGTACTTC. Its protein is CASSLAGSPRVYEQYF.